This T cell receptor beta chain emerged from a study of technical replicates of blood from several donors. This CDR3 is 13 amino acids long. V dropped 4 bases and J dropped 8; count of bases not matched to a gene: 4. Germline CDR1 is SQVTM and CDR2 is ANQGSEA. The protocol was immunoSEQ multiplex PCR, while the TCRdb copy is restricted to in-frame clones and leaves out a portion. The data contain roughly 67,000 clones, about 98% of them singletons. The sequenced material came from T cells isolated from PBMCs. The chain employs TRBV29-1 and TRBJ1-5; 11 positions agree with TRBD1. This TCR was recovered from a human donor in good health. CDR3 protein: CSVGTGGGEPQHF. CDR3 sequence (DNA): TGCAGCGTTGGGACAGGGGGCGGGGAGCCCCAGCATTTT.